This passage covers 6 T cell receptor beta chains from one sample sequenced in a study of T cell clones after liver transplantation. Some clones are missing from TCRdb's copy, which holds only in-frame ones; the method was immunoSEQ multiplex PCR. The sample shows 70,000 or so clones, 92% of them seen only once. The sample consisted of CD4+ T cells from blood, taken approximately 25 months after liver transplant. The receptors derive from a human patient who received a liver transplant. Some T cells could come from the graft donor.

The gene calls are TRBV6-1 and TRBJ1-4; possibly TRBD1 for D (5 bases). The CDR3 is made up of 13 amino acids. V lost 10 bases and J lost 3, with 12 bases in between. Germline values: CDR1 MNHNS, CDR2 SASEGT. CDR3 in amino acids: CATGGVANEKLFF. CDR3 DNA sequence: TGTGCCACGGGGGGGGTAGCTAATGAAAAACTGTTTTTT.

The chain couples TRBV29-1 to TRBJ2-7, with D possibly being TRBD1 (7 bases). V shed 8 bases and J shed 4 bases, with 18 bases lying between them. CDR1 and CDR2 (germline): SQVTM, ANQGSEA. This CDR3 contains 13 residues. CDR3: CSSSRGARYEQYF. In DNA form, the CDR3 reads TGCAGCTCATCCAGGGGGGCCCGGTACGAGCAGTACTTC.

A single count supports this clone. V is TRBV2 and J is TRBJ1-6; 7 bases line up with TRBD1. Germline trimming cut 9 bases from V and 7 bases from J; bases unmatched to any gene: 6. The germline V gene encodes CDR1 SNHLY and CDR2 FYNNEI. The length of the CDR3 is 13 residues. This chain's CDR3 is CARGGQPNSPLHF. DNA for the CDR3: TGTGCCAGAGGGGGACAGCCCAATTCACCCCTCCACTTT.

The rearrangement links TRBV5-1 to TRBJ2-7; 12 positions agree with TRBD1. The V gene end was trimmed by 3 bases and the J gene end by 6 bases; junction bases not matched to a gene: 4. The CDR3 extends over 14 amino acids. The germline gives CDR1 SGHRS, CDR2 YFSETQ. CDR3 loop: CASSSGQGAFEQYF. In DNA, the CDR3 is TGCGCCAGCAGCTCGGGACAGGGGGCGTTCGAGCAGTACTTC.

The V and J genes are TRBV28 and TRBJ2-7; maybe TRBD2 (5 bases). Germline V gene data show CDR1 as MDHEN and CDR2 as SYDVKM. The CDR3 runs 14 residues. Trimming pared 7 bases from V and 3 bases from J, leaving 16 bases between. In nucleotides, the CDR3 is TGTGCCAGCACCATGTCCGGGAAAAACTACGAGCAGTACTTC. It codes for CASTMSGKNYEQYF.

The chain recombines TRBV9 with TRBJ2-1; D is undetermined. CDR1 and CDR2 (germline): SGDLS, YYNGEE. The CDR3 contains 11 residues. Trimming pared 3 bases from V and 10 bases from J, leaving 8 bases between. CDR3 residues: CASSAPGEQFF. The CDR3 nucleotides are TGTGCCAGCAGCGCCCCCGGCGAGCAGTTCTTC.